The rows below give T cell receptor beta chains drawn from one sample of a study of shared clonotypes between healthy human individuals. Using immunoSEQ multiplex PCR, the repertoire was profiled, and TCRdb retains in-frame clones only, with some absent. The sample carries just over 2,000,000 clones, 90% to 95% recorded once. Sample: naive CD4+ T cells sorted from blood. These receptors were taken from a man aged 18 to 29 in good health. CDR3s include the opening cysteine and the closing phenylalanine or tryptophan. A D gene is named only where the DNA matches it firmly. Clone size is stated in some rows and not others, as once, few, many or a class when expanded.

v_call	j_call	d_call	clone_size	cdr3_nt	cdr3_aa
TRBV9	TRBJ2-3	NA	NA	TGTGCCAGCAGCCCCCAAGTTGGGGATACGCAGTATTTT	CASSPQVGDTQYF
TRBV19	TRBJ2-1	NA	NA	TGTGCCAGTGGAATAGGGTTTAGCTCCTACAATGAGCAGTTCTTC	CASGIGFSSYNEQFF
TRBV28	TRBJ1-5	NA	NA	TGTGCCAGCACAATAGCAGGGGGCAATCAGCCCCAGCATTTT	CASTIAGGNQPQHF
TRBV19	TRBJ2-7	TRBD1	once	TGTGCCAGTAGTATAGTAAGGACAGGTTTGTACGAGCAGTACTTC	CASSIVRTGLYEQYF
TRBV28	TRBJ2-6	NA	NA	TGTGCCAGCAGTTTACAGGTTTCGGGGGCCAACGTCCTGACTTTC	CASSLQVSGANVLTF
TRBV4-2	TRBJ2-7	NA	NA	TGTGCCAGCAGCCTGTTCGGGGGGCCCTCCTACGAGCAGTACTTC	CASSLFGGPSYEQYF
TRBV9	TRBJ1-3	NA	NA	TGTGCCAGCAGCGTCCGGACCCACTCTGGAAACACCATATATTTT	CASSVRTHSGNTIYF
TRBV6-5	TRBJ2-5	NA	NA	TGTGCCAGCAGAGTTAGCGGTCAAGAGACCCAGTACTTC	CASRVSGQETQYF
TRBV2	TRBJ1-6	NA	many	TGTGCCAGCAGTCAAACAGGTCTATCCCTCCACTTT	CASSQTGLSLHF
TRBV4-1	TRBJ1-5	NA	once	TGCGCCAGCAGCCAAGATCAATGGCAGGGGTATCAGCCCCAGCATTTT	CASSQDQWQGYQPQHF
TRBV19	TRBJ2-3	TRBD2	once	TGTGCCAGTAGTACTAGCGGGGCAAATACGCAGTATTTT	CASSTSGANTQYF
TRBV14	TRBJ1-1	NA	NA	TGTGCCAGCAGCCAAATCAGTCAAGCTTTCTTT	CASSQISQAFF
TRBV4-1	TRBJ2-7	NA	NA	TGCGCCAGCAGCGGGGGGGCTAGCGGCGGGTACGAGCAGTACTTC	CASSGGASGGYEQYF
TRBV11-2	TRBJ2-7	NA	NA	TGTGCCAGCAGCCTAGGGTCTTACGAGCAGTACTTC	CASSLGSYEQYF
TRBV5-6	TRBJ2-7	NA	NA	TGTGCCAGCAGCTTGGACAGGGTGGGCTACGAGCAGTACTTC	CASSLDRVGYEQYF
TRBV11-2	TRBJ1-1	NA	NA	TGTGCCAGCAGCTCCGTCGGGGGGATAGGCACTGAAGCTTTCTTT	CASSSVGGIGTEAFF
TRBV11-2	TRBJ2-1	NA	NA	TGTGCCAGCAGCTTAGTCTACCAGACGGATGAGCAGTTCTTC	CASSLVYQTDEQFF
TRBV11-2	TRBJ1-2	NA	NA	TGTGCCAGCACCCGACAGAGAAGCTATGGCTACACCTTC	CASTRQRSYGYTF
TRBV6-5	TRBJ2-7	TRBD1	NA	TGTGCCAGCACCCCTACGACAGGGTCCTACGAGCAGTACTTC	CASTPTTGSYEQYF
TRBV5-1	TRBJ1-2	NA	NA	TGCGCCAGCAGCTTGGGGGGCTTCTATGGCTACACCTTC	CASSLGGFYGYTF
TRBV6-6	TRBJ2-7	TRBD1	NA	TGTGCCAGCAGTTACTCGAGTCAGGGGGCCTACGAGCAGTACTTC	CASSYSSQGAYEQYF
TRBV2	TRBJ1-3	NA	once	TGTGCCAGCAGTGACGAAAGGGGGGCGAGGGGAAACACCATATATTTT	CASSDERGARGNTIYF
TRBV19	TRBJ1-5	TRBD1	NA	TGTGCCAGTAGTAAAGGGGGACCGGGACAGGGTCATCAGCCCCAGCATTTT	CASSKGGPGQGHQPQHF
TRBV13	TRBJ2-3	NA	once	TGTGCCAGCAGCACAGCGGGCTCTAGCACAGATACGCAGTATTTT	CASSTAGSSTDTQYF
TRBV19	TRBJ1-2	TRBD1	NA	TGTGCCAGTGCCGTCGGGGACAGCCACTATGGCTACACCTTC	CASAVGDSHYGYTF
TRBV5-4	TRBJ1-6	NA	NA	TGTGCCAGCAGCTCGACGGTTTCCAGTTCACCCCTCCACTTT	CASSSTVSSSPLHF
TRBV5-1	TRBJ2-7	TRBD2	NA	TGCGCCAGCAGTCGCGGGGGGGACTACGAGCAGTACTTC	CASSRGGDYEQYF
TRBV2	TRBJ2-2	NA	NA	TGTGCCAGCAGTGAAAACGGGGTTCCCGGGGAGCTGTTTTTT	CASSENGVPGELFF
TRBV21-1	TRBJ2-3	NA	NA	TGTGCCAGCAGCAGTTCATCTTCCACAGATACGCAGTATTTT	CASSSSSSTDTQYF
TRBV6-1	TRBJ2-7	NA	NA	TGTGCCAGCAGTGAAGCCTCTACGGCAGGGTTCTACGAGCAGTACTTC	CASSEASTAGFYEQYF
TRBV7-8	TRBJ2-4	TRBD1	NA	TGTGCCAGCAGCTTAGGGGCAGGGGGCCAGCACTTC	CASSLGAGGQHF
TRBV9	TRBJ1-1	NA	NA	TGTGCCAGCAGCGTAGCCTCGGGGACCTCTGAAGCTTTCTTT	CASSVASGTSEAFF
TRBV18	TRBJ2-1	NA	NA	TGTGCCAGCTCACCGACAACCGGACCCAATGAGCAGTTCTTC	CASSPTTGPNEQFF
TRBV10-3	TRBJ2-7	NA	NA	TGTGCCATCAGTGAGTCCTTACAGGGTACCTACGAGCAGTACTTC	CAISESLQGTYEQYF
TRBV18	TRBJ2-2	NA	NA	TGTGCCAGCTCTATCGGGGGAGCGAACACCGGGGAGCTGTTTTTT	CASSIGGANTGELFF
TRBV6-1	TRBJ2-1	NA	NA	TGTGCCAGCAGGGAGGCACAGGGAAGTTCCAATGAGCAGTTCTTC	CASREAQGSSNEQFF
TRBV11-2	TRBJ1-2	NA	NA	TGTGCCAGCAGCTTAGATTACCAGACAGCCTATGGCTACACCTTC	CASSLDYQTAYGYTF
TRBV29-1	TRBJ2-7	NA	once	TGCAGCGTTGACCCGAGGACGGAGCAGTACTTC	CSVDPRTEQYF
TRBV10-3	TRBJ2-3	NA	NA	TGTGCCATCAGTGAGGCGGAAAACGAGTTAACAGATACGCAGTATTTT	CAISEAENELTDTQYF
TRBV7-6	TRBJ2-5	TRBD2	NA	TGTGCCAGCAGCCCCGGACTAGGCGGGCAAGAGACCCAGTACTTC	CASSPGLGGQETQYF
TRBV5-6	TRBJ2-7	NA	NA	TGTGCCAGCAGCTTGGTAGGGTCCTACTACGAGCAGTACTTC	CASSLVGSYYEQYF
TRBV5-4	TRBJ2-5	NA	NA	TGTGCCAGCAGCTTGAGATTCGCGGGAATGGAGACCCAGTACTTC	CASSLRFAGMETQYF
TRBV14	TRBJ2-1	NA	NA	TGTGCCAGCAGCCAAGACTACAATGAGCAGTTCTTC	CASSQDYNEQFF
TRBV30	TRBJ2-1	NA	NA	TGTGCCTGGAGTGTACTGGGGCCCTACAATGAGCAGTTCTTC	CAWSVLGPYNEQFF
TRBV29-1	TRBJ1-1	NA	NA	TGCAGCGTGGGGGCGGGGAACACTGAAGCTTTCTTT	CSVGAGNTEAFF